The rows below give T cell receptor beta chains drawn from one sample of a study of T cells in localized non-small cell lung cancer. Assay used: immunoSEQ multiplex PCR; TCRdb lists only in-frame clones, some missing. This sample yields roughly 53,000 clones, of which around 80% are seen a single time; about a sixth belongs to the top ten. Here the sequenced sample was peripheral blood mononuclear cells, taken before any cancer treatment. Receptors originate from a man aged 35-69 years with stage III lung adenocarcinoma. Both conserved end residues are part of each CDR3. The D gene is left open where the match is weak. Size is stated for part of the rows, as once, few or many counts, or as a class when the clone is expanded.

abundance,v_gene,d_gene,j_gene,CDR3nt,CDR3aa
.,TRBV9,.,TRBJ1-3,TGTGCCAGCAGCGTCGGTCTAGGTGATTCGGGGGCTCAGAACACCATATATTTT,CASSVGLGDSGAQNTIYF
.,TRBV9,.,TRBJ2-5,TGTGCCAGCAGCGTAGGCCCGGGGCAGGAGACCCAGTACTTC,CASSVGPGQETQYF
.,TRBV7-2,TRBD1,TRBJ2-7,TGTGCCAGCAGCCGGGACAGGAGCTCCTACGAGCAGTACTTC,CASSRDRSSYEQYF
once,TRBV19,.,TRBJ1-2,TGTGCCAGTAGTATGTCCGGCGGTCGTGGCTACACCTTC,CASSMSGGRGYTF
.,TRBV7-9,.,TRBJ1-4,TGTGCCAGCAGCTTAGAAGCCGGAACTAATGAAAAACTGTTTTTT,CASSLEAGTNEKLFF
.,TRBV29-1,TRBD1,TRBJ2-1,TGCAGCGTGACAGGGTTTATCGTTAGGCAGTTCTTC,CSVTGFIVRQFF
.,TRBV6-5,TRBD1,TRBJ1-3,TGTGCCAGCAGTTTAACCCAGGGGGTCTCTGGAAACACCATATATTTT,CASSLTQGVSGNTIYF
few,TRBV4-3,.,TRBJ1-1,TGCGCCAGCAGACAGGGCCTGAACACTGAAGCTTTCTTT,CASRQGLNTEAFF
.,TRBV4-2,.,TRBJ1-1,TGTGCCAGCAGCCAAGAACACAGGGCAAACACTGAAGCTTTCTTT,CASSQEHRANTEAFF
.,TRBV7-6,TRBD2,TRBJ2-1,TGTGCCAGCAGCTGGCTAGCGGGGGGCACCAATGAGCAGTTCTTC,CASSWLAGGTNEQFF
.,TRBV4-1,.,TRBJ2-2,TGCGCCAGCAGCCAAGAACCCCCAGAATCAGTCACCGGGGAGCTGTTTTTT,CASSQEPPESVTGELFF
.,TRBV19,.,TRBJ2-7,TGTGCCAGTAGTATAGGTGCGGGTAGGGGACTCTGGGAGCAGTACTTC,CASSIGAGRGLWEQYF
.,TRBV12-5,TRBD2,TRBJ2-5,TGTGCTAGTGGTTCCCGACTCAAGACAAGCGGGGGGGCGCTGCGGGAGACCCAGTACTTC,CASGSRLKTSGGALRETQYF
.,TRBV19,.,TRBJ1-1,TGTGCCAGTACAGAATGGAACACTGAAGCTTTCTTT,CASTEWNTEAFF
.,TRBV18,.,TRBJ2-3,TGTGCCAGCTCACCAAGCACAGATACGCAGTATTTT,CASSPSTDTQYF
.,TRBV7-7,TRBD2,TRBJ2-3,TGTGCCAGCAGCCGAGGGCGGGAGGAAACAGATACGCAGTATTTT,CASSRGREETDTQYF
.,TRBV4-2,.,TRBJ2-2,TGTGCCAGCAGCCAAGAATTCGGGGCCGGGGAGCTGTTTTTT,CASSQEFGAGELFF
.,TRBV6-5,TRBD1,TRBJ1-6,TGTGCCAGCCGACCGACAGGGGGCGAACCCCTCCACTTT,CASRPTGGEPLHF
.,TRBV19,.,TRBJ1-3,TGTGCCAGTAGTATACCCCAGGGCAGTGGAAACACCATATATTTT,CASSIPQGSGNTIYF
.,TRBV7-2,TRBD1,TRBJ2-7,TGTGCCAGCAGCCTGACAGGGAGCTCCTACGAGCAGTACTTC,CASSLTGSSYEQYF
.,TRBV2,.,TRBJ1-6,TGTGCCAGCAGTTACACAGATTCACCCCTCCACTTT,CASSYTDSPLHF
.,TRBV7-9,.,TRBJ2-5,TGTGCCAGCAGCTTTATGGAGACTCCTCAACAGACCCAGTACTTC,CASSFMETPQQTQYF
.,TRBV30,TRBD1,TRBJ1-4,TGTGCCTGGAGTGTACTGGGGACAGGGGGGAATGAAAAACTGTTTTTT,CAWSVLGTGGNEKLFF
.,TRBV27,TRBD2,TRBJ2-5,TGTGCCAGCAGTTTATTACCTAGCGGGGGGCCAGAGACCCAGTACTTC,CASSLLPSGGPETQYF
.,TRBV30,TRBD1,TRBJ2-7,TGTGCCTGGAGTGTACTCAGACAGGGCGCCGAGCAGTACTTC,CAWSVLRQGAEQYF
few,TRBV11-3,.,TRBJ2-7,TGTGCCAGCAGCTTAGGCGTCTACGAGCAGTACTTC,CASSLGVYEQYF
.,TRBV28,.,TRBJ2-7,TGTGCCAGCAGTCCTCCGGGACCAGAGTACGAGCAGTACTTC,CASSPPGPEYEQYF
.,TRBV5-1,TRBD1,TRBJ2-5,TGCGCCAGCAGCCTATCGGGACAGGGTGGCGAGACCCAGTACTTC,CASSLSGQGGETQYF
.,TRBV7-9,.,TRBJ1-4,TGTGCCAGCAGCCCCCCCTACGGCACCACAACTAATGAAAAACTGTTTTTT,CASSPPYGTTTNEKLFF
.,TRBV29-1,TRBD2,TRBJ2-2,TGCAGCACTTGTAGCGGGACCGGGGAGCTGTTTTTT,CSTCSGTGELFF
few,TRBV5-8,.,TRBJ2-2,TGTGCCAGCAGCTTGTTAGGGCCCGACCGAAACACCGGGGAGCTGTTTTTT,CASSLLGPDRNTGELFF
.,TRBV7-3,.,TRBJ2-2,TGTGCCAGCAGCTCCCCCAGCGGAAAGAACACCGGGGAGCTGTTTTTT,CASSSPSGKNTGELFF
.,TRBV5-1,TRBD1,TRBJ2-5,TGCGCCAGCACCCGGGGGACAGGGAGTCAAGAGACCCAGTACTTC,CASTRGTGSQETQYF
.,TRBV12-2,.,TRBJ1-2,TGTGCAAGTCGCTTAGAGTCGGGCCAGGGGGCGGACTATGGCTACACCTTC,CASRLESGQGADYGYTF
.,TRBV15,TRBD2,TRBJ2-3,TGTGCCACCAGCAGACGTTCCTCTAGCGGGGGGGCACGGGATACGCAGTATTTT,CATSRRSSSGGARDTQYF
.,TRBV19,.,TRBJ1-2,TGTGCCAGTAGCCTCGGGGATTCGGACTTCCCCTATGGCTACACCTTC,CASSLGDSDFPYGYTF
.,TRBV18,TRBD2,TRBJ2-1,TGTGCCAGCTCATCGGAGAGCGGGGGCCGCAATGAGCAGTTCTTC,CASSSESGGRNEQFF
.,TRBV5-1,.,TRBJ1-1,TGCGCCAGCTCGGTTGGAGCTGAAGCTTTCTTT,CASSVGAEAFF
.,TRBV5-1,TRBD1,TRBJ1-4,TGCGCCAGCAGCCCGACAGGGACTGAGAATGAAAAACTGTTTTTT,CASSPTGTENEKLFF
.,TRBV5-6,TRBD2,TRBJ2-1,TGTGCCAGCAGCTCCCCCCTAGCAGCGGGAGGATACCACAATGAGCAGTTCTTC,CASSSPLAAGGYHNEQFF
.,TRBV30,.,TRBJ1-2,TGTGCCTGGAGTGGTATGGGGCTTGGCTATGGCTACACCTTC,CAWSGMGLGYGYTF
few,TRBV2,.,TRBJ1-1,TGTGCCAGCAGCATGGACAGCTTTTTCACTGAAGCTTTCTTT,CASSMDSFFTEAFF
.,TRBV29-1,.,TRBJ2-6,TGCAGCGTTGAAACCCCAGGGCGTAGAGGGGCCAACGTCCTGACTTTC,CSVETPGRRGANVLTF
.,TRBV30,.,TRBJ2-3,TGTGCCTGGAGTGTACTGTCGGGGATCACAGATACGCAGTATTTT,CAWSVLSGITDTQYF
.,TRBV7-2,.,TRBJ1-5,TGTGCCAGCAGCCCCCAGGGGCGGACGAATCAGCCCCAGCATTTT,CASSPQGRTNQPQHF
few,TRBV9,TRBD1,TRBJ2-7,TGTGCCAGCAGCGTAGGAGGGGGCGCGTACGAGCAGTACTTC,CASSVGGGAYEQYF
.,TRBV27,.,TRBJ2-5,TGTGCCAGCAGTTTATCCGCATCAGAGACCCAGTACTTC,CASSLSASETQYF
once,TRBV11-1,TRBD1,TRBJ1-2,TGTGCCAGCAGCGAGGGACAGGGGGTTGGTGGTGGCTACACCTTC,CASSEGQGVGGGYTF
once,TRBV9,TRBD2,TRBJ2-1,TGTGCCAGCAGCGTCGAGTCTAGCGGGGGACCTGAGTACAATGAGCAGTTCTTC,CASSVESSGGPEYNEQFF
.,TRBV14,.,TRBJ2-3,TGTGCCAGCAGCCAATTACGGCAGCGAAGCACAGATACGCAGTATTTT,CASSQLRQRSTDTQYF
.,TRBV5-6,.,TRBJ1-5,TGTGCCAGCAGCTGGGGAGGTGGGAGCAATCAGCCCCAGCATTTT,CASSWGGGSNQPQHF
.,TRBV6-1,TRBD1,TRBJ1-2,TGTGCCAGCAGCCAAGAAATAGGGACAGGGGAAGGCTACACCTTC,CASSQEIGTGEGYTF
.,TRBV5-1,.,TRBJ2-6,TGCGCCAGCAGCTCCAATAACTTAGTCCCTGGGGCCAACGTCCTGACTTTC,CASSSNNLVPGANVLTF
few,TRBV18,TRBD1,TRBJ1-6,TGTGCCAGCTCACCTAACAGGGGGGGGAATAATTCACCCCTCCACTTT,CASSPNRGGNNSPLHF
few,TRBV6-1,.,TRBJ1-4,TGTGCCAGCAGTGGAACTCTCCTTAATGAAAAACTGTTTTTT,CASSGTLLNEKLFF
once,TRBV28,.,TRBJ1-5,TGTGCCAGCGACCCAAACAATCAGCCCCAGCATTTT,CASDPNNQPQHF